A single TCR beta chain is shown here with its context. Its antigen remains unidentified. The CDR3 is 16 residues long. V was trimmed by 5 bases and J by 3 bases, leaving 20 bases between them. CDR1 and CDR2 (germline): MDHEN, SYDVKM. The PCR employed 60 Vbeta primers together with 13 Jbeta primers. The repertoire was sequenced with immunoSEQ multiplex PCR; TCRdb's copy has only in-frame clones and lacks some. Found here are around 110,000 clones, around 70% of them singletons; the top ten hold around 4.8%. This record comes from a study of cytomegalovirus exposure and HLA in healthy donors. Study outcomes and limitations: In an earlier analysis, most TCR beta V segments were productive about 87% or about 30% of the time. A reported reduction in N-insertions relative to the 666-donor mean was seen in an Asian-associated ancestry cluster in a later analysis.

This TCR was sampled from a man younger than 45 in good health and CMV-seropositive. The chain couples TRBV28 to TRBJ2-7; no clear D. The sample consisted of PBMCs. The CDR3 DNA reads TGTGCCAGCAGTCCACCAAGACTGTATGTGGGCTACGAGCAGTACTTC. Its translation: CASSPPRLYVGYEQYF.